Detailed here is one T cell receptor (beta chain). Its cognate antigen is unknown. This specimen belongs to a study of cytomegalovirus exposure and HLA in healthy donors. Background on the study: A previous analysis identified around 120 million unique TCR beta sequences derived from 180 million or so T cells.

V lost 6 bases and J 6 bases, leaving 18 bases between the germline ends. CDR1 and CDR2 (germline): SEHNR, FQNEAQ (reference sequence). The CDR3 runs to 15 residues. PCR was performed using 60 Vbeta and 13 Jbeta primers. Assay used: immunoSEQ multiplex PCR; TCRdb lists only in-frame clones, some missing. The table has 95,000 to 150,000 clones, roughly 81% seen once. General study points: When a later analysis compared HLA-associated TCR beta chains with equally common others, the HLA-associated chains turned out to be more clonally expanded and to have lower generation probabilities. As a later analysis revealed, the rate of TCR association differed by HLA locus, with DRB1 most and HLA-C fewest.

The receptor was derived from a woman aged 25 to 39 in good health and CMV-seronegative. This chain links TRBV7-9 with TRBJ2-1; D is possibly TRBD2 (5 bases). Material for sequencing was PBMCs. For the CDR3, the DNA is TGTGCCAGCAGTTACGGTCAAGGAGGTGGCAATGAGCAGTTCTTC. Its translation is CASSYGQGGGNEQFF.